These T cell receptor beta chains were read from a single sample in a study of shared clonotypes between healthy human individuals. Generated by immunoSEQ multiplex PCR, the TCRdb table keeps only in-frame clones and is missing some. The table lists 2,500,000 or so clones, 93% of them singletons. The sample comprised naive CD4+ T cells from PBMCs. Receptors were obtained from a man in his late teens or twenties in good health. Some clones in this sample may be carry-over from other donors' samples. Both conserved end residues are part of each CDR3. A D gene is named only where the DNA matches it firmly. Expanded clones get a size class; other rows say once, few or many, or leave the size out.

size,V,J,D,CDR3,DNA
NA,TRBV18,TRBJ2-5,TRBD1,CASSPPIGQDQETQYF,TGTGCCAGCTCACCTCCAATCGGACAGGACCAAGAGACCCAGTACTTC
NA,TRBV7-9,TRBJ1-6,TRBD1,CASSLQGAFSPLHF,TGTGCCAGCAGCTTACAGGGGGCGTTTTCACCCCTCCACTTT
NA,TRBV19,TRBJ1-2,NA,CASSLPGTRPRGYGYTF,TGTGCCAGTAGTCTTCCCGGGACAAGGCCAAGGGGCTATGGCTACACCTTC
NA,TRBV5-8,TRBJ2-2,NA,CASTPRGLAVLNTGELFF,TGTGCCAGCACCCCGCGGGGGCTAGCGGTACTAAACACCGGGGAGCTGTTTTTT
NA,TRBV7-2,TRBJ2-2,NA,CASKSGAASGELFF,TGTGCCAGCAAGTCAGGGGCGGCGTCCGGGGAGCTGTTTTTT
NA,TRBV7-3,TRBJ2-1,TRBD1,CASSITTGQGVDEQFF,TGTGCCAGCAGCATAACCACGGGACAGGGGGTAGATGAGCAGTTCTTC
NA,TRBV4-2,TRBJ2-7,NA,CASSQGGPSRIYEQYF,TGTGCCAGCAGCCAGGGGGGCCCCTCTCGGATCTACGAGCAGTACTTC
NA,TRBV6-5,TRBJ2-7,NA,CASSRPSRSYEQYF,TGTGCCAGCAGTCGACCTAGTAGGTCCTACGAGCAGTACTTC
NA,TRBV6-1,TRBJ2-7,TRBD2,CASSAGGASYEQYF,TGTGCCAGCAGTGCCGGGGGGGCTTCCTACGAGCAGTACTTC
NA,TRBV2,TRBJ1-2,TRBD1,CASSPDSRGIYGYTF,TGTGCCAGCAGTCCCGACTCCAGGGGGATCTATGGCTACACCTTC
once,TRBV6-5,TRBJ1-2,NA,CASSSHSGQNYGYTF,TGTGCCAGCAGTTCTCATTCCGGACAGAACTATGGCTACACCTTC
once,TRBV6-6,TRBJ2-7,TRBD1,CASTRTGEVGEQYF,TGTGCCAGCACCAGGACAGGGGAGGTGGGCGAGCAGTACTTC
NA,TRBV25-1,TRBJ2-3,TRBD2,CASSEYGGLAMDTQYF,TGTGCCAGCAGTGAATATGGGGGACTAGCGATGGATACGCAGTATTTT
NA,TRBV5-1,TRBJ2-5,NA,CASNFWGNQETQYF,TGCGCCAGCAACTTTTGGGGAAATCAAGAGACCCAGTACTTC
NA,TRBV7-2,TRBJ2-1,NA,CASSSAIAYNEQFF,TGTGCCAGCAGTTCCGCTATAGCCTACAATGAGCAGTTCTTC
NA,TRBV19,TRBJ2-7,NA,CASSTNTGTQRHF,TGTGCCAGTAGTACAAACACCGGGACTCAGCGCCACTTC
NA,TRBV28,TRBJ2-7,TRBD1,CASSSQGQGRNAYEQYF,TGTGCCAGCAGTTCCCAAGGACAGGGGAGAAACGCCTACGAGCAGTACTTC
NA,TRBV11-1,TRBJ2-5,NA,CASIKAGEQGETQYF,TGTGCCAGCATCAAGGCAGGGGAACAGGGAGAGACCCAGTACTTC
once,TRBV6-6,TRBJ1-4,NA,CASGGQANEKLFF,TGTGCCAGCGGCGGGCAGGCTAATGAAAAACTGTTTTTT
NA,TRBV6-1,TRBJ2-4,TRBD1,CASSIGQGANIQYF,TGTGCCAGCAGTATAGGACAGGGGGCAAACATTCAGTACTTC
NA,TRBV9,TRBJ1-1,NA,CASSDPSGRSEAFF,TGTGCCAGCAGCGACCCCTCTGGCAGGAGTGAAGCTTTCTTT